The sequence of this T cell receptor (beta chain) was determined in a study of neoadjuvant anti-PD-1 for oral cavity cancer. The CDR3 is 16 residues long. Germline CDR1 is KGHSH and CDR2 is LQKENI. Trimming cost V 2 bases and J 0 bases, with 10 bases left between them. Sequencing was performed with immunoSEQ multiplex PCR; in TCRdb, only in-frame clones are kept and a portion is missing. The sample carries about 12,000 clones, around 69% recorded once. A word on this clone: Its target is not known.

Findings and caveats of the study: Higher pretreatment Treg/Th17 ratios tracked higher pretreatment blood clonality.

This clonotype originated in a person aged 35-79 years with oral cavity squamous cell carcinoma. The donor label of this sample is uncertain. Sequences were derived from tumor tissue, sampled before nivolumab (anti-PD-1) treatment. The genes are TRBV18 and TRBJ2-2; D unclear. The CDR3 DNA sequence: TGTGCCAGCTCACCAGAAGGGCACGCGAACACCGGGGAGCTGTTTTTT. Amino acids: CASSPEGHANTGELFF. Full variable domain (outside the CDR3, taken from reference TRBV18 and TRBJ2-2): NAGVMQNPRHLVRRRGQEARLRCSPMKGHSHVYWYRQLPEEGLKFMVYLQKENIIDESGMPKERFSAEFPKEGPSILRIQQVVRGDSAAYFCASSPEGHANTGELFFGEGSRLTVL.